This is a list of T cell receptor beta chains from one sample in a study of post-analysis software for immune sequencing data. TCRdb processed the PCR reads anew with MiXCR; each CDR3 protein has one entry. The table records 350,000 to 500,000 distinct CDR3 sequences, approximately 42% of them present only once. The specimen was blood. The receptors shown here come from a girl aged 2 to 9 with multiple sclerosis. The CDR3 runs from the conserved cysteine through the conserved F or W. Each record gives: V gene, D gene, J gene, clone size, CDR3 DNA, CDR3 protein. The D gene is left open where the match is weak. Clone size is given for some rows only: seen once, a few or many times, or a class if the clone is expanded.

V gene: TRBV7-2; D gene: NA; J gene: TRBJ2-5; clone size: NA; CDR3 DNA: TGTGCCAGCAGCTTTTACGGTCAAGAGACCCAGTACTTC; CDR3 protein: CASSFYGQETQYF
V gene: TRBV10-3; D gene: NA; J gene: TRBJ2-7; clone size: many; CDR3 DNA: TGTGCCATCAGTGAGTCGATCCCCGGCGATGACTCCTACGAGCAGTACTTC; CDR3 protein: CAISESIPGDDSYEQYF
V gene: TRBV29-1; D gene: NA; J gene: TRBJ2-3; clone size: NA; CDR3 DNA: TGCAGCGTTTCAGAGGAAGGTACGCAGTATTTT; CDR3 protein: CSVSEEGTQYF
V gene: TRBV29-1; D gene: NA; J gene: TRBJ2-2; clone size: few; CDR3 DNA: TGCAGCGTCCCTAGCCGCGGGGAGCTGTTTTTT; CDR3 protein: CSVPSRGELFF
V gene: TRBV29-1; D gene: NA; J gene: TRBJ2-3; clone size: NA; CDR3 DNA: TGCAGCGTTGAGCGTAGCGGCACAGATACGCAGTATTTT; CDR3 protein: CSVERSGTDTQYF
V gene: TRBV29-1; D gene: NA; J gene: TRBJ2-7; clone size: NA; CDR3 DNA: TGCGGCGTTGTCTCCTGGGTACTAGGGGAGCAGTACTTC; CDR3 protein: CGVVSWVLGEQYF
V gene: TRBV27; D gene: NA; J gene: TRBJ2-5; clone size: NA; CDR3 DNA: TGTGCCAGCAGTTTAGTCGAGCGGCGGCTTGAGCAGTACTTC; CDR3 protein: CASSLVERRLEQYF
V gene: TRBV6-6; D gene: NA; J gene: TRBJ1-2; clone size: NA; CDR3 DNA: TGTGCCAGCAGACAGCAGGAGTCTGGCTACACCTTC; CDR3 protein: CASRQQESGYTF
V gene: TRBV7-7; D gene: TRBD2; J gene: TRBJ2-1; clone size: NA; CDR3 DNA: TGTGCCAGCAGCCCGACACTAGCGGGGCACAATGAGCAGTTCTTC; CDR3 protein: CASSPTLAGHNEQFF
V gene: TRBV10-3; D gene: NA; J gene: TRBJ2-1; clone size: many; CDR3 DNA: TGTGCCATCAGTGAGGGCTCTTACAATGAGCAGTTCTTC; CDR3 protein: CAISEGSYNEQFF
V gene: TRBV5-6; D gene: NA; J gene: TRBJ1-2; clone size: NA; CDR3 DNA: TGTGCCAGCAGCTTGGCCCCAAGACGCCTGACCGATAACTATGGCTACACCTTC; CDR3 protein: CASSLAPRRLTDNYGYTF
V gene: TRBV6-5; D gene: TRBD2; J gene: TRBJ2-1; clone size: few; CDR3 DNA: TGTGCCAGCAGTTACGGGCTAGCGGGGATCTACAATGAGCAGTTCTTC; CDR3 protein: CASSYGLAGIYNEQFF
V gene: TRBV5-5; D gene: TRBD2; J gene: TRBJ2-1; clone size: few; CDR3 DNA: TGTGCCAGCAGCTTGACGGGACTAGCGGGGCCTAGGAGCTCCTACAATGAGCAGTTCTTC; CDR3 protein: CASSLTGLAGPRSSYNEQFF
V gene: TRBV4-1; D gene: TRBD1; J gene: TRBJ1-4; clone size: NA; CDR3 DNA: TGCGCCAGCAGCCCGAGACAGGGGGCTACTAATGAAAAACTGTTTTTT; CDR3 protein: CASSPRQGATNEKLFF
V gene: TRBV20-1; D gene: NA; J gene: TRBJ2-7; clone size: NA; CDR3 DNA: TGCAGTGCAGCCGGGACCACAATTCAGTACTTC; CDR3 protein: CSAAGTTIQYF
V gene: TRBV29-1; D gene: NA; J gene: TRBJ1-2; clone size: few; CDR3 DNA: TGCAGCGTTGCGGAGGGTTTGAACTATGGCTACACCTTC; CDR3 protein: CSVAEGLNYGYTF
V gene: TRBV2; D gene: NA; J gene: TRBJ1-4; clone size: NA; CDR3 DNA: TGTGCCAGCAGTCCCCCTGACCAGGGTTATGAAAAACTGTTTTTT; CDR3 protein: CASSPPDQGYEKLFF
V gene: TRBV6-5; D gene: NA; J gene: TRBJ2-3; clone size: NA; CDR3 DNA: NA; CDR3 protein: CASSYSWAVAGGTSTDTEYF
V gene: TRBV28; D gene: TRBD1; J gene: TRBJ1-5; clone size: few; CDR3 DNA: TGTGCCAGCAAAGTTGGGACAGGGTATGGGCCCCAGCATTTT; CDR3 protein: CASKVGTGYGPQHF
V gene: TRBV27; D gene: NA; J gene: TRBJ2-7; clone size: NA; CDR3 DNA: TGTGCCACCCGAGGACTACCCTACGAGCAGTACTTC; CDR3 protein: CATRGLPYEQYF
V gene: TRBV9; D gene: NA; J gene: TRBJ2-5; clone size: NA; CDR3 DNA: TGTGCCAGCAGCGTTGCATCTGTCACGGAGACCCAGTACTTC; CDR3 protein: CASSVASVTETQYF
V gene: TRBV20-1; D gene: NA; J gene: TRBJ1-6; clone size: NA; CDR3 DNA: TGCAGTGCTAGAGGTTCTCGTGGTTCACCCCTCCACTTT; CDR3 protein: CSARGSRGSPLHF
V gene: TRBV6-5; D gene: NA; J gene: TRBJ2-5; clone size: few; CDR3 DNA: TGTGCCAGCAAATCTGGGGGAGAGACCCAGTACTTC; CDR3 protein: CASKSGGETQYF
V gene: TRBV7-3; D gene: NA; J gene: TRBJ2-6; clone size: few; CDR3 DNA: TGTGCCAGCAGCCCCGGTCCTAAGAAACTTCCTGGGGCCAACGTCCTGACTTTC; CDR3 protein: CASSPGPKKLPGANVLTF
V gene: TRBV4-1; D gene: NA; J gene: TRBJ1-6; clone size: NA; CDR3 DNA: TGCGCCAGCAGCCAAGATCTTGCAGTATTTTCACCCCTCCACTTT; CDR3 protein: CASSQDLAVFSPLHF
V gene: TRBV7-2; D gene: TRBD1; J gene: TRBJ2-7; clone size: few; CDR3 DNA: TGTGCCAGCAGCCCCCAAAGACGACAGGGGGGCTACGAGCAGTACTTC; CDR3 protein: CASSPQRRQGGYEQYF
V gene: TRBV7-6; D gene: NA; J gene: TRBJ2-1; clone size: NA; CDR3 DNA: TGTGCCAGCAGCCGCCTATTGGGGGGAAACAATGAGCAGTTCTTC; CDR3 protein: CASSRLLGGNNEQFF
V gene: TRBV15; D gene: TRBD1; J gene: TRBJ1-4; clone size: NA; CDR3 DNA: TGTGCCACCAGGGACAGGGGCCATAATGAAAAACTGTTTTTT; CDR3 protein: CATRDRGHNEKLFF
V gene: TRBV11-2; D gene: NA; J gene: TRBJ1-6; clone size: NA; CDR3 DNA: TGTGCCAGCAGCTTAGTCCGGGAGGGTTCACCCCTCCACTTT; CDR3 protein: CASSLVREGSPLHF